This TCR beta chain is from a study of long-term antiretroviral therapy in people with HIV. Turning to the study itself: When the earliest samples were collected, ART was typically delayed until CD4 counts fell.

V lost 8 bases, J lost 0 bases, and 14 bases lay in between. Germline-derived CDR1 and CDR2 are MNHNY and SVGAGI (reference sequence). The CDR3 length is 15 residues. Study-wide results and caveats: Versus controls, repertoires in people with HIV had narrower CDR3 length ranges. Transplant donor controls retained higher diversity, though diversity increased after ART.

This clone was detected a few times. Its target is unknown. HIV-positive participants all received treatment in the United States. At survey level, the immunoSEQ assay was run in its v3.0 version. Clones were read by immunoSEQ multiplex PCR, and TCRdb kept only the in-frame ones, dropping some. The profile shows about 13,000 clones, approximately 80% of them singletons. V is TRBV6-6 and J is TRBJ1-3; maybe TRBD1 (5 bases). Here the sequenced sample was unsorted PBMCs, taken 1.3 years after starting antiretroviral therapy. This TCR came from a woman in her late teens or twenties with HIV. CDR3 amino acids: CASLQAPLSGNTIYF. The DNA of the CDR3 is TGTGCCAGCTTACAGGCCCCTCTCTCTGGAAACACCATATATTTT.